The 26 T cell receptor beta chains below all came from one sample that was sequenced in a study of cytomegalovirus exposure and HLA in healthy donors. Primers included in the PCR were 60 Vbeta and 13 Jbeta primers. The data were produced by immunoSEQ multiplex PCR, yet TCRdb's version contains in-frame clones alone and is incomplete. The sample carries 95,000 to 110,000 clones, approximately 80% recorded once. Sequences were obtained from PBMCs. All receptors come from a woman under 30 in good health and CMV-seropositive.

This chain links TRBV7-9 with TRBJ2-1, with 7 bases fitting TRBD1. J was trimmed by 0 bases and V by 5 bases; bases with no gene match: 10. Germline-derived CDR1 and CDR2 are SEHNR and FQNEAQ (reference sequence). CDR3 length equals 17 residues. CDR3 loop: CASSRLLGQDSYNEQFF. The CDR3 DNA is TGTGCCAGCAGCCGCCTCCTTGGACAGGACTCCTACAATGAGCAGTTCTTC.

The chain combines TRBV2 with TRBJ1-1, with D perhaps TRBD1 (5 bases). CDR1 SNHLY and CDR2 FYNNEI come from the germline V gene. V lost 6 bases to trimming and J lost 1 base, with 9 bases between them. The CDR3 is 13 amino acids. CDR3: CASRPQANTEAFF. The CDR3 region has the DNA TGTGCCAGCAGACCACAGGCGAACACTGAAGCTTTCTTT.

The chain carries TRBV5-1 and TRBJ2-1; 8 bases fit TRBD2. Per the germline V gene, CDR1 is SGHRS and CDR2 is YFSETQ. With 0 bases clipped from V and 7 bases from J, the junction kept 15 bases outside the gene matches. This CDR3 contains 18 residues. CDR3 residues: CASSLVYLGLEWLNEQFF. Written as DNA, the CDR3 is TGCGCCAGCAGCTTGGTATACTTGGGACTAGAATGGCTGAATGAGCAGTTCTTC.

The sample holds a few counts of this clone. The chain carries TRBV6-4 and TRBJ1-2; 7 positions match TRBD1. CDR3 size: 15 residues. Germline CDR1 and CDR2: MRHNA and SNTAGT. V lost 8 bases to trimming and J lost 5 bases; unmatched junction nucleotides: 14. The CDR3 sequence: CASARTGGRLYGYTF. The DNA for the CDR3 is TGTGCCAGCGCCCGGACAGGTGGAAGGCTATATGGCTACACCTTC.

The chain employs TRBV5-6 and TRBJ1-1; 7 bases agree with TRBD1. CDR3 length equals 15 residues. The V and J ends lost 3 bases and 4 bases, in that order; junction bases with no gene match: 9. Per germline, CDR1 SGHDT and CDR2 YYEEEE. Here the CDR3 reads CASSSVDRVGTEAFF. CDR3 nucleotide sequence: TGTGCCAGCAGCTCCGTCGACAGGGTGGGCACTGAAGCTTTCTTT.

The rearrangement uses TRBV6-5 and TRBJ2-7; 9 bases fit TRBD1. Trimming at V came to 4 bases and at J to 6 bases, leaving 1 base not matched to a gene. This CDR3 contains 12 residues. Germline V gives CDR1 MNHEY, CDR2 SVGAGI. The CDR3 DNA reads TGTGCCAGCAGTTTGACAGGGGGCGAGCAGTACTTC. As protein: CASSLTGGEQYF.

The genes are TRBV7-8 and TRBJ1-2; weak D call: TRBD1 (5 bases). Germline V gene data show CDR1 as SGHVS and CDR2 as FQNEAQ. Trimming took off 4 bases at V and 2 bases at J, with 11 bases between the two ends. There are 14 residues in the CDR3. CDR3 bases: TGTGCCAGCAGCTCCGTGACAGCGAACTATGGCTACACCTTC. Translation: CASSSVTANYGYTF.

This clone was observed a few times. The chain employs TRBV21-1 and TRBJ2-7; the table's D call, TRBD2, has no DNA check behind it. TRBV21-1 is a known pseudogene. The CDR3 runs to 14 residues. CDR3 DNA sequence: TGTGCCAGCAGCAACACTGGTACTCCCGGCGAGCAGTACTTC. Its protein is CASSNTGTPGEQYF.

The chain uses TRBV13 and TRBJ2-7; D is ambiguous. Trimming took 5 bases from V and 3 from J, leaving 14 bases between them. The CDR3 totals 14 residues. Germline V gene sequence: CDR1 PRHDT, CDR2 FYEKMQ (reference sequence). CDR3 sequence reads: CASSQHVKVYEQYF. DNA for the CDR3: TGTGCCAGCAGCCAACATGTGAAAGTCTACGAGCAGTACTTC.

CDR3 sequence reads: CASSGGPRTTEAFF. The CDR3 DNA reads as TGTGCCAGCAGTGGCGGGCCCCGCACCACTGAAGCTTTCTTT. The J gene is TRBJ1-1, the V gene TRBV25-1; no firm D call. Germline V gives CDR1 MGHDK, CDR2 SYGVNS. V dropped 4 bases and J dropped 4 bases, with 13 bases sitting between them. The CDR3 runs 14 residues.

This clone has a handful of counts. This chain links TRBV27 with TRBJ2-1; 12 bases are shared with TRBD2. CDR1 is MNHEY and CDR2 is SMNVEV in the germline V gene (reference sequence). With 6 bases clipped from V and 7 bases from J, the junction kept 13 bases outside the gene matches. The CDR3 consists of 17 residues. The CDR3 coding sequence is TGTGCCAGCAGACCCCAAAGACTAGCGGGAGCCTTAAATGAGCAGTTCTTC. The encoded protein is CASRPQRLAGALNEQFF.

V is TRBV25-1 and J is TRBJ2-7; D is perhaps TRBD1 (6 bases). The CDR3 totals 15 residues. Deletions cut 7 bases from V and 6 bases from J, with 22 bases between. Germline V CDR1 and CDR2: MGHDK, SYGVNS. As DNA, the CDR3 is TGTGCCAGCAAGAAGCCGTCCGGGACACTTGTCGAGCAGTACTTC. This translates into CASKKPSGTLVEQYF.

This rearrangement joins TRBV5-1 to TRBJ1-2; 7 nucleotides match TRBD1. V lost 4 bases and J lost 4; bases outside the gene matches: 7. The CDR3 is 14 residues long. Per the germline V gene, CDR1 is SGHRS and CDR2 is YFSETQ. CDR3 residues: CASSVLDRSYGYTF. The CDR3 coding sequence is TGCGCCAGCAGCGTATTGGACAGGTCCTATGGCTACACCTTC.

The chain uses TRBV11-2 and TRBJ1-4; unclear D gene. This CDR3 region has 14 residues. CDR1 is SGHAT, CDR2 FQNNGV, per germline. The V end lost 6 bases, the J end lost 0 bases, and 8 bases lay between the germline ends. The CDR3 nucleotides read TGTGCCAGCAGGGCGACATCAACTAATGAAAAACTGTTTTTT. It specifies CASRATSTNEKLFF.

CDR3 in amino acids: CASREEGQGTDTQYF. CDR3 in DNA: TGCGCCAGCAGGGAGGAGGGACAGGGCACAGATACGCAGTATTTT. The chain is built from TRBV5-1 and TRBJ2-3, with 8 bases that match TRBD1. The CDR3 covers 15 residues. The J segment lost 1 base and the V segment lost 5 bases, leaving 6 bases of the junction unmatched. Germline CDR1 is SGHRS and CDR2 is YFSETQ.

The rearrangement uses TRBV6-5 and TRBJ2-1, with 14 bases that match TRBD2. The CDR3 sequence is 16 residues long. The junction had 7 bases not matched to a gene; V was cut back by 3 bases and J by 9 bases. Per the germline V gene, CDR1 is MNHEY and CDR2 is SVGAGI. CDR3 sequence (DNA): TGTGCCAGCAGTTATATGGGACTAGCGGGAGAGGGTGAGCAGTTCTTC. Amino acids: CASSYMGLAGEGEQFF.

This rearrangement joins TRBV7-3 to TRBJ2-7; D not resolved. This CDR3 spans 13 amino acids. In germline, CDR1 is SGHTA, CDR2 FQGTGA. The V end lost 1 base, the J end lost 11 bases, and 15 bases lay between the germline ends. The CDR3 region has the DNA TGTGCCAGCAGCTTAAAGGCGGTGATGGTGAAGTACTTC. Translating gives CASSLKAVMVKYF.

The chain couples TRBV30 to TRBJ1-2; maybe TRBD1 (5 bases). CDR1 GTSNPN and CDR2 SVGIG come from the germline V gene (reference sequence). The CDR3 covers 13 residues. Trimming took 2 bases from V and 2 from J, leaving 9 bases between them. In nucleotides, the CDR3 is TGTGCCTGGAGTCCCGGGGGGAACTATGGCTACACCTTC. This encodes CAWSPGGNYGYTF.

A single count supports this clone. V and J are TRBV10-1 and TRBJ2-7, with 7 bases aligning to TRBD2. CDR1 is WNHNN, CDR2 SYGVQD, per germline (reference sequence). The J segment lost 7 bases and the V segment lost 11 bases, leaving 17 bases of the junction unmatched. CDR3 length equals 14 residues. The chain's CDR3 is CAGVVGGRFLEQYF. In DNA, the CDR3 is TGCGCCGGAGTAGTTGGCGGGAGATTTTTAGAGCAGTACTTC.

The chain couples TRBV6-1 to TRBJ2-3; TRBD1 matches 7 bases. Trimming cost V 4 bases and J 0 bases; bases outside gene matches: 4. The germline V gene encodes CDR1 MNHNS and CDR2 SASEGT. CDR3 length equals 15 residues. DNA for the CDR3: TGTGCCAGCAGTGTGGGACAGCCTAGCACAGATACGCAGTATTTT. Protein: CASSVGQPSTDTQYF.

Remarks on this clone: The junction departs from the called germline gene at one end, perhaps through a read error. The gene calls are TRBV11-2 and TRBJ2-1; D is possibly TRBD2 (6 bases). CDR3 size: 13 residues. Germline V gene lookup returns CDR1 SGHAT and CDR2 FQNNGV. This CDR3 is CASSLGGRDNPLF. The DNA for the CDR3 is TGTGCCAGCAGCTTAGGTGGGCGGGATAATCCGCTCTTC.

This clone turned up a few times. The chain joins TRBV11-3 to TRBJ2-2, with a weak D call TRBD1 (5 bases). Germline loops: CDR1 SGHNT, CDR2 YENEEA. CDR3 length equals 14 residues. The V end was cut by 6 bases, the J end by 5 bases, with 13 bases between. CDR3 in DNA: TGTGCCAGCAGGACTGCAGGGTGGACCGGGGAGCTGTTTTTT. This sequence encodes CASRTAGWTGELFF.

V is TRBV28 and J is TRBJ2-7; 9 bases fit TRBD1. The V and J ends lost 7 bases and 4 bases, in that order; junction bases with no gene match: 8. Germline V gene sequence: CDR1 MDHEN, CDR2 SYDVKM. CDR3 length: 14 residues. As DNA, the CDR3 is TGTGCCAGCACGGACCCGGGACAGGGATACGAGCAGTACTTC. This codes for CASTDPGQGYEQYF.

There are a few counts of this clone. The rearrangement joins TRBV6-5 to TRBJ2-3, with TRBD2 matching 8 bases. The CDR3 spans 15 residues. Germline V CDR1 and CDR2: MNHEY, SVGAGI. V was pared by 5 bases and J by 6 bases, with 10 bases of the junction left unmatched. CDR3 sequence reads: CASSHRGLVSDTQYF. The CDR3 DNA sequence: TGTGCCAGCAGTCACCGGGGACTAGTTTCCGATACGCAGTATTTT.

This chain uses TRBV13 with TRBJ2-7; 9 bases fit TRBD1. J was trimmed by 2 bases and V by 4 bases; bases with no gene match: 3. This CDR3 spans 14 amino acids. From germline, CDR1 is PRHDT and CDR2 FYEKMQ (reference sequence). CDR3: CASSSGQGTYEQYF. CDR3 nucleotide sequence: TGTGCCAGCAGCTCTGGACAGGGGACCTACGAGCAGTACTTC.

This chain uses TRBV19 with TRBJ2-7; TRBD1 agrees at 8 bases. The length of the CDR3 is 14 residues. With V trimmed by 5 bases and J by 7 bases, 10 bases remained unmatched. Germline-derived CDR1 and CDR2 are LNHDA and SQIVND (reference sequence). For the CDR3, the DNA is TGTGCCAGTAGTTTTCGACAGGGGTCTGATGAGCAGTACTTC. It codes for CASSFRQGSDEQYF. Complete variable domain (other parts from reference TRBV19 and TRBJ2-7): DGGITQSPKYLFRKEGQNVTLSCEQNLNHDAMYWYRQDPGQGLRLIYYSQIVNDFQKGDIAEGYSVSREKKESFPLTVTSAQKNPTAFYLCASSFRQGSDEQYFGPGTRLTVT.